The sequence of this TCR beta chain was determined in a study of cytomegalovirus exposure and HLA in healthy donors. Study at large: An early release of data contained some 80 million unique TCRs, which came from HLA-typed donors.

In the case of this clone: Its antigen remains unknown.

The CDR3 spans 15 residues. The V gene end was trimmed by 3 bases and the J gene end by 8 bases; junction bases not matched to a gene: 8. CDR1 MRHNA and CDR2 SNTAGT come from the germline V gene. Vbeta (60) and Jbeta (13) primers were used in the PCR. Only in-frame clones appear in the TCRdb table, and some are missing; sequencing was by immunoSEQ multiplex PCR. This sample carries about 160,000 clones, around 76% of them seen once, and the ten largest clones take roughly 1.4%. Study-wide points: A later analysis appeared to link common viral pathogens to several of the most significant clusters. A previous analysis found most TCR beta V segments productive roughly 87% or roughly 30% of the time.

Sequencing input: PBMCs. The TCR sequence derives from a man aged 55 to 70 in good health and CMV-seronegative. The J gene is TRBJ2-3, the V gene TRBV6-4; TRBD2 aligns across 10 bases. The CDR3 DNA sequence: TGTGCCAGCAGTGAGGCCAGCGGGGGGGCATTTACGCAGTATTTT. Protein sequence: CASSEASGGAFTQYF.